Listed below are T cell receptor beta chains from one sample, sequenced in a study of blood T cell repertoires in COVID-19. Repertoires were generated with immunoSEQ multiplex PCR, while TCRdb's copy carries only in-frame clones and drops some. The sample yields roughly 110,000 clones, about four fifths seen once. Sequencing input: peripheral blood. All receptors come from a woman aged 55-69 years with acute or convalescent COVID-19. Both conserved end residues are part of each CDR3. Each record gives: D gene, V gene, clone size, J gene, CDR3 DNA, CDR3 protein. The D gene is left open where the match is weak. Only part of the rows carry a size: once, few, many, or a class if the clone is expanded.

D: .
V: TRBV7-9
size: .
J: TRBJ2-7
DNA: TGTGCCAGCAGCTCCAGCAGGGCCTACGAGCAGTACTTC
CDR3: CASSSSRAYEQYF

D: .
V: TRBV7-8
size: .
J: TRBJ1-2
DNA: TGTGCCAGCAGCTTAGCGCAGGGTTCAGGTGGCTACACCTTC
CDR3: CASSLAQGSGGYTF

D: TRBD1
V: TRBV24-1
size: .
J: TRBJ1-1
DNA: TGTGCCACCAGTGACGGGACAGGGCCCTCTGGTAAGGCTTTCTTT
CDR3: CATSDGTGPSGKAFF

D: TRBD2
V: TRBV27
size: .
J: TRBJ2-7
DNA: TGTGCCAGCAGTTTTTCGGGACTAGCGGAAATCAATTCCTACGAGCAGTACTTC
CDR3: CASSFSGLAEINSYEQYF

D: .
V: TRBV30
size: .
J: TRBJ2-7
DNA: TGTGCCTGGAGAGAAACCCTGGACAGATTCAGATACGAGCAGTACTTC
CDR3: CAWRETLDRFRYEQYF

D: TRBD1
V: TRBV4-2
size: .
J: TRBJ2-3
DNA: TGTGCCAGCAGCCCTCGAGACAGGGGCGGCACAGATACGCAGTATTTT
CDR3: CASSPRDRGGTDTQYF

D: .
V: TRBV7-9
size: .
J: TRBJ1-4
DNA: TGTGCCAGCAGCTTATCGCGGGCAACTAATGAAAAACTGTTTTTT
CDR3: CASSLSRATNEKLFF

D: .
V: TRBV2
size: .
J: TRBJ1-6
DNA: TGTGCCAGCAGTGAGCTCGGGAGGGATTCACCCCTCCACTTT
CDR3: CASSELGRDSPLHF

D: .
V: TRBV12-5
size: .
J: TRBJ1-6
DNA: TGTGCTAGTGCTCAGAATTCACCCCTCCACTTT
CDR3: CASAQNSPLHF

D: .
V: TRBV27
size: .
J: TRBJ1-5
DNA: TGTGCCAGCAGTTTAGAGGGGGAGAGGCCCCAGCATTTT
CDR3: CASSLEGERPQHF

D: .
V: TRBV19
size: .
J: TRBJ2-3
DNA: TGTGCCAGTAGTATTTTAGGAGGCACAGATACGCAGTATTTT
CDR3: CASSILGGTDTQYF

D: .
V: TRBV7-6
size: .
J: TRBJ1-5
DNA: TGTGCCAGCAGCTTAGGCCCAGTGGAGCCCCAGCATTTT
CDR3: CASSLGPVEPQHF

D: TRBD1
V: TRBV28
size: few
J: TRBJ1-2
DNA: TGTGCCAGCAGAGGGACAGGGTCTTTCTATGGCTACACCTTC
CDR3: CASRGTGSFYGYTF

D: TRBD1
V: TRBV5-1
size: .
J: TRBJ2-7
DNA: TGCGCCAGCAGCCGGGGGGACAGGGGGCCCTACGAGCAGTACTTC
CDR3: CASSRGDRGPYEQYF

D: TRBD1
V: TRBV6-5
size: .
J: TRBJ1-2
DNA: TGTGCCAGCAGTAAACAGGGGGTGGTTAACTATGGCTACACCTTC
CDR3: CASSKQGVVNYGYTF

D: TRBD2
V: TRBV4-2
size: .
J: TRBJ2-7
DNA: TGTGCCAGCAGCCAAGCTAGCACTAGCGGGACCTACGAGCAGTACTTC
CDR3: CASSQASTSGTYEQYF

D: .
V: TRBV6-4
size: .
J: TRBJ1-5
DNA: TGTGCCAGCAGTGAGGACAACAATCAGCCCCAGCATTTT
CDR3: CASSEDNNQPQHF

D: TRBD2
V: TRBV19
size: .
J: TRBJ2-4
DNA: TGTGCCAGTAGTATAGATTGGACTAGCGGGGGGGTAGCCAAAAACATTCAGTACTTC
CDR3: CASSIDWTSGGVAKNIQYF

D: TRBD1
V: TRBV18
size: .
J: TRBJ1-1
DNA: TGTGCCAGCTCACCAGGGACAGGTAGAGGGGACACTGAAGCTTTCTTT
CDR3: CASSPGTGRGDTEAFF

D: TRBD2
V: TRBV19
size: .
J: TRBJ2-7
DNA: TGTGCCAGTAACCCGGGACTAGACCACGAGCAGTACTTC
CDR3: CASNPGLDHEQYF

D: TRBD1
V: TRBV11-2
size: .
J: TRBJ2-7
DNA: TGTGCCAGCAGCTTATGGACAGGGGGATTCTACGAGCAGTACTTC
CDR3: CASSLWTGGFYEQYF

D: .
V: TRBV2
size: few
J: TRBJ2-7
DNA: TGTGCCAGCATCGCCGGGAACAACGGCGAGCAGTACTTC
CDR3: CASIAGNNGEQYF

D: TRBD1
V: TRBV5-4
size: .
J: TRBJ1-4
DNA: TGTGCCAGCAGCTTGGATCCAGGGGGCATGGAAAAACTGTTTTTT
CDR3: CASSLDPGGMEKLFF

D: .
V: TRBV5-1
size: .
J: TRBJ2-7
DNA: TGCGCCAGCAGAACAGGGGGGGCCTACGAGCAGTACTTC
CDR3: CASRTGGAYEQYF

D: TRBD1
V: TRBV7-2
size: .
J: TRBJ1-2
DNA: TGTGCCAGCAGCTTTCCTCCGGGACAGGGAGGAGGCTACACCTTC
CDR3: CASSFPPGQGGGYTF

D: .
V: TRBV7-6
size: .
J: TRBJ2-5
DNA: TGTGCCAGCAGCCGCCCCGGGACAACCGGAGAGACCCAGTACTTC
CDR3: CASSRPGTTGETQYF

D: TRBD2
V: TRBV4-2
size: once
J: TRBJ2-1
DNA: TGTGCCAGCAGCCACCCCCTTGGGACTAGCGGGGGGAGCTCCTACAATGAGCAGTTCTTC
CDR3: CASSHPLGTSGGSSYNEQFF

D: TRBD1
V: TRBV5-1
size: .
J: TRBJ1-2
DNA: TGCGCCAGCAGGTTGAGGGGGCTGGATGGCTACACCTTC
CDR3: CASRLRGLDGYTF

D: .
V: TRBV5-4
size: .
J: TRBJ1-2
DNA: TGTGCCAGTGGGATGGGGGCTAGTGACTATGGCTACACCTTC
CDR3: CASGMGASDYGYTF

D: TRBD2
V: TRBV18
size: .
J: TRBJ2-3
DNA: TGTGCCAGCTCACCACTACTAGCGGCCACAGATACGCAGTATTTT
CDR3: CASSPLLAATDTQYF

D: .
V: TRBV6-5
size: .
J: TRBJ1-2
DNA: TGTGCCAGCGGATGGGGTAGCGGTAACTATGGCTACACCTTC
CDR3: CASGWGSGNYGYTF

D: TRBD1
V: TRBV6-5
size: .
J: TRBJ1-2
DNA: TGTGCCAGCAGTCGACAGGGGGTAGATGGCTACACCTTC
CDR3: CASSRQGVDGYTF

D: TRBD1
V: TRBV2
size: .
J: TRBJ2-6
DNA: TGTGTCACAGCATCAGGGGGCGACGTCCTGACTTTC
CDR3: CVTASGGDVLTF

D: TRBD1
V: TRBV30
size: .
J: TRBJ1-5
DNA: TGTGCCTGGAGTGGGACAGGGGGATACAGACAGCCCCAGCATTTT
CDR3: CAWSGTGGYRQPQHF

D: TRBD1
V: TRBV7-8
size: .
J: TRBJ1-2
DNA: TGTGCCAGCAGCTGGACGGGGACAGGGGAGGACGGCTACACCTTC
CDR3: CASSWTGTGEDGYTF

D: .
V: TRBV7-9
size: .
J: TRBJ2-7
DNA: TGTGCCAGCAGCTCCTCAGGGGTTGGCGAGCAGTACTTC
CDR3: CASSSSGVGEQYF

D: TRBD2
V: TRBV3-1/TRBV3-2
size: few
J: TRBJ2-1
DNA: TGTGCCAGCAGCCTCACTCGGACTAGCGGGGGGCCGAGCTCCTACAATGAGCAGTTCTTC
CDR3: CASSLTRTSGGPSSYNEQFF

D: .
V: TRBV18
size: .
J: TRBJ1-6
DNA: TGTGCCAGCTCGGAGGACAGACGAAATTCACCCCTCCACTTT
CDR3: CASSEDRRNSPLHF

D: .
V: TRBV28
size: .
J: TRBJ1-6
DNA: TGTGCCAGCAGGTTTACCCATAGCTCCTATAATTCACCCCTCCACTTT
CDR3: CASRFTHSSYNSPLHF

D: .
V: TRBV5-3
size: .
J: TRBJ1-2
DNA: TGTGCCAGAAGCCGATACAGGAGAGATAACTATGGCTACACCTTC
CDR3: CARSRYRRDNYGYTF

D: .
V: TRBV7-2
size: once
J: TRBJ1-1
DNA: TGTGCCAGCAGCCCTACAGGACAGATTGAAGCTTTCTTT
CDR3: CASSPTGQIEAFF

D: .
V: TRBV12-3/TRBV12-4
size: .
J: TRBJ2-2
DNA: TGTGCCAGCAGTTATATGAACACCGGGGAGCTGTTTTTT
CDR3: CASSYMNTGELFF

D: .
V: TRBV29-1
size: .
J: TRBJ1-2
DNA: TGCAGCGTTGAAGAAGTGGGCGCTGGCTACACCTTC
CDR3: CSVEEVGAGYTF

D: .
V: TRBV7-6
size: .
J: TRBJ2-2
DNA: TGTGCCAGCAGCGTAGACGTCACCGGGGAGCTGTTTTTT
CDR3: CASSVDVTGELFF

D: .
V: TRBV21-1
size: .
J: TRBJ2-7
DNA: TGTGCCAGCAACCTTAGCGTCTCCTACGAGCAGTACTTC
CDR3: CASNLSVSYEQYF

D: TRBD1
V: TRBV18
size: once
J: TRBJ1-5
DNA: TGTGCCAGCTCACGGGACAGCGATCAGCCCCAGCATTTT
CDR3: CASSRDSDQPQHF

D: .
V: TRBV27
size: .
J: TRBJ2-7
DNA: TGTGCCAGCAGTTTATTGGCAGGGTACGAGCAGTACTTC
CDR3: CASSLLAGYEQYF

D: .
V: TRBV11-2
size: .
J: TRBJ1-2
DNA: TGTGCCAGCTCCAGCTCACTCAGGGGTGGCTACACCTTC
CDR3: CASSSSLRGGYTF

D: TRBD2
V: TRBV28
size: .
J: TRBJ2-1
DNA: TGTGCCAGCAGTTTGGCGAGCGGGAGTCGCAATGAGCAGTTCTTC
CDR3: CASSLASGSRNEQFF

D: TRBD1
V: TRBV5-4
size: few
J: TRBJ1-2
DNA: TGTGCCAGCAGCTACGACAGGGGGAATGGCTACACCTTC
CDR3: CASSYDRGNGYTF

D: .
V: TRBV30
size: once
J: TRBJ1-4
DNA: TGTGCCTGGAGTGGACAGGCTAATGAAAAACTGTTTTTT
CDR3: CAWSGQANEKLFF

D: .
V: TRBV28
size: .
J: TRBJ1-5
DNA: TGTGCCAGCAGTTTCGTAGGGGGATACCAGCCCCAGCATTTT
CDR3: CASSFVGGYQPQHF

D: .
V: TRBV4-2
size: .
J: TRBJ2-4
DNA: TGTGCCAGCAGCCAAGATCTTTCTCTGGCGGGCTCTAAAAACATTCAGTACTTC
CDR3: CASSQDLSLAGSKNIQYF

D: TRBD1
V: TRBV5-1
size: once
J: TRBJ1-6
DNA: TGCGCCAGCAGCCCGGGACAGGGGGGCGCTTTCTCCTATAATTCACCCCTCCACTTT
CDR3: CASSPGQGGAFSYNSPLHF

D: .
V: TRBV6-1
size: once
J: TRBJ1-2
DNA: TGTGCCAGCAGTGAAGAGGTCAGGGTGCGGGGCTACACCTTC
CDR3: CASSEEVRVRGYTF

D: .
V: TRBV2
size: .
J: TRBJ1-5
DNA: TGTGCCAGCAGTGTGTACAGGGCAAATCAGCCCCAGCATTTT
CDR3: CASSVYRANQPQHF

D: TRBD1
V: TRBV9
size: .
J: TRBJ2-7
DNA: TGTGCCAGCAGCGCAGATCCCTACTGGGACAGGTTAGACTTC
CDR3: CASSADPYWDRLDF